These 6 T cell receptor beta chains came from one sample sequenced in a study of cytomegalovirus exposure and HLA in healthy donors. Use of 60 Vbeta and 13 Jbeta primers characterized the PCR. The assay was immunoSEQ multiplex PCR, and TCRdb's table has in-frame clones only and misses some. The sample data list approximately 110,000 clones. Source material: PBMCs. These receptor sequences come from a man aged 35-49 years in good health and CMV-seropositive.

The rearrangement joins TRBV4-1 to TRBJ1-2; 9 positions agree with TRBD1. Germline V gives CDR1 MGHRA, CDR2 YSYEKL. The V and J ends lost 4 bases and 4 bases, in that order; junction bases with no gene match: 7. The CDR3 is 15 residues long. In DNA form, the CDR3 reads TGCGCCAGCAGCCCTCGGGACAGGGATCCCTATGGCTACACCTTC. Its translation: CASSPRDRDPYGYTF.

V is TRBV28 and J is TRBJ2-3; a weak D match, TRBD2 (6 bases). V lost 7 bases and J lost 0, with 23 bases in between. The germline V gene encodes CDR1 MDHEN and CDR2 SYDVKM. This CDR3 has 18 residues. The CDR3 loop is CASTLGTSSYPSTDTQYF. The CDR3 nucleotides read TGTGCCAGCACCCTCGGAACTAGCAGTTATCCCAGCACAGATACGCAGTATTTT.

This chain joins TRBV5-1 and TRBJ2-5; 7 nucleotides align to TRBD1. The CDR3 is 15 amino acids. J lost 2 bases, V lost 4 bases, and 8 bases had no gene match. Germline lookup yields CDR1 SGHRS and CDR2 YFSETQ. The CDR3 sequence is CASSRLGTDQETQYF. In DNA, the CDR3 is TGCGCCAGCAGCCGCCTCGGGACAGATCAAGAGACCCAGTACTTC. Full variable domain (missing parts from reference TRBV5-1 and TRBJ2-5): KAGVTQTPRYLIKTRGQQVTLSCSPISGHRSVSWYQQTPGQGLQFLFEYFSETQRNKGNFPGRFSGRQFSNSRSEMNVSTLELGDSALYLCASSRLGTDQETQYFGPGTRLLVL.

CDR3 sequence: CASSIGGVNTGELFF. For the CDR3, the DNA is TGTGCCAGTAGTATTGGCGGAGTCAACACCGGGGAGCTGTTTTTT. The V call is TRBV19, the J call TRBJ2-2; D is unclear. The V end lost 3 bases, the J end lost 2 bases, and 10 bases lay between the germline ends. This CDR3 spans 15 amino acids. Germline values: CDR1 LNHDA, CDR2 SQIVND (reference sequence).

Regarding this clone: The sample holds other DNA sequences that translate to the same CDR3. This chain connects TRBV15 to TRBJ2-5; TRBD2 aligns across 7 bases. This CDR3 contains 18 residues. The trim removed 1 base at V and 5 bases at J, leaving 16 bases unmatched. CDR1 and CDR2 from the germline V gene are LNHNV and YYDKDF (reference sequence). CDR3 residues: CATSRGTSGDSRGETQYF. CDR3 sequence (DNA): TGTGCCACCAGCAGAGGAACCAGCGGGGACTCTCGCGGTGAGACCCAGTACTTC.

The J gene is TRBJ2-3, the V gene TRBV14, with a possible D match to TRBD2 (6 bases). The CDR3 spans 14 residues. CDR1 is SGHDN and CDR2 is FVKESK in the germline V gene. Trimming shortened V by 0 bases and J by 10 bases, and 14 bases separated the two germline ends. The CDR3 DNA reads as TGTGCCAGCAGCCAAGACCTTCTTCGGGGGTCGCAGTATTTT. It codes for CASSQDLLRGSQYF.